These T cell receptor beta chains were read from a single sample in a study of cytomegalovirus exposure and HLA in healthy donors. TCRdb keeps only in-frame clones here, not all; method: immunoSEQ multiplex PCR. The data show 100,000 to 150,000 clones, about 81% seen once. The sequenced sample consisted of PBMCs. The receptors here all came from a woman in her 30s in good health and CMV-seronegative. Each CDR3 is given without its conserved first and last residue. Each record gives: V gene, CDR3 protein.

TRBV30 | AWSDSGRGGYNEQF
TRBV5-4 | ASSLAQGSTDTQY
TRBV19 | ASLGGGLAGYTDTQY
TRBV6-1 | AHYDGQGADGYT
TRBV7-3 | ASSPGGTGTGELF
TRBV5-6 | ASGPGTFVSEGYT
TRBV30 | AWRDFSGRAGETQY
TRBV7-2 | ASSTQTGSTEAF
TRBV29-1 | SVVPWGGNTEAF
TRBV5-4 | ASSPTSGNTYEQY
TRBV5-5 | ASSFFPRDYSNQPQH
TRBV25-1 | ASSDRDRGSYEQY